This TCR beta chain is drawn from a study of cytomegalovirus exposure and HLA in healthy donors. Germline assignment: CDR1 MNHNS and CDR2 SASEGT. CDR3 length: 15 amino acids. V was clipped by 8 bases and J by 5 bases; unmatched bases: 8. Sequenced by immunoSEQ multiplex PCR; TCRdb stores in-frame clones only, minus some. The data contain roughly 140,000 clones, approximately 86% of them seen just once; the ten biggest clones take up 7.5% to 9%. In regard to this clone: The antigen is not known.

Study outcomes and limitations: CMV antigen specificity was confirmed in vitro for a few CMV-associated chains. Later, an analysis found that TCR clusters from the first cohort tended to co-occur in the 95 to 150 validation repertoires.

This rearrangement joins TRBV6-1 to TRBJ2-3, with 12 nucleotides matching TRBD1. The clonotype was recovered from a young man in good health and CMV-seropositive. Sample: PBMCs. CDR3 nucleotide sequence: TGTGCCAGCGGGGCCCGGGACAGGGGGCGAGATACGCAGTATTTT. Amino acid sequence: CASGARDRGRDTQYF.